The 15 T cell receptor beta chains listed next were all sequenced from one sample in a study of OX40 agonist ivuxolimab in advanced cancers. Produced via immunoSEQ multiplex PCR; TCRdb's table is partial and in-frame only. The top ten clones hold more than 0.9% of a sample with 55,000 to 75,000 clones, 86% of them seen once. The sample here was CD4+ or CD8+ T cells sorted from blood, taken in a trial of the OX40 agonist ivuxolimab. The receptor set was obtained from an adult with an advanced solid tumor such as melanoma, head and neck, liver or kidney cancer.

The V and J genes are TRBV7-3 and TRBJ2-7; no firm D call. Germline V gives CDR1 SGHTA, CDR2 FQGTGA. V gave up 2 bases and J gave up 2 bases, with 7 bases separating them. This CDR3 comprises 13 residues. CDR3: CASSLDFPYEQYF. In DNA, the CDR3 is TGTGCCAGCAGCTTAGACTTCCCCTACGAGCAGTACTTC.

The J gene is TRBJ1-1, the V gene TRBV6-4; no firm D call. V was trimmed by 5 bases and J by 1 base, leaving 14 bases between them. Per the germline V gene, CDR1 is MRHNA and CDR2 is SNTAGT. CDR3 length equals 15 residues. CDR3 in amino acids: CASSYNSYSNTEAFF. Written as DNA, the CDR3 is TGTGCCAGCAGTTATAACAGCTACTCGAACACTGAAGCTTTCTTT.

This chain joins TRBV18 and TRBJ1-1; no definite D call. The CDR3 is 12 amino acids. V lost 6 bases to trimming and J lost 8 bases, with 13 bases between them. CDR1 is KGHSH and CDR2 is LQKENI in the germline V gene. The CDR3 protein is CASSPRTGEAFF. The CDR3 DNA follows: TGTGCCAGCTCCCCCCGGACGGGGGAAGCTTTCTTT.

V is TRBV5-4 and J is TRBJ2-2; D may correspond to TRBD1 or TRBD2 (5 bases each). The germline V and J ends were trimmed by 0 bases and 2 bases, with 8 bases remaining between them. Germline assignment: CDR1 SGHNT and CDR2 YYREEE (reference sequence). This CDR3 is 15 amino acids long. As DNA, the CDR3 is TGTGCCAGCAGCTTGGGAGGGGCCAACACCGGGGAGCTGTTTTTT. It specifies CASSLGGANTGELFF.

A few counts support this clone. The chain recombines TRBV2 with TRBJ1-1; D may be TRBD1 (5 bases). CDR1 and CDR2 from the germline V gene are SNHLY and FYNNEI. This CDR3 contains 13 residues. Trimming stripped 1 base from V and 5 bases from J, with 8 bases between. The CDR3 region has the DNA TGTGCCAGCAGTGAAGTAGACAGAACTGAAGCTTTCTTT. It translates to CASSEVDRTEAFF. The full variable domain, with the rest looked up from reference TRBV2 and TRBJ1-1, is EPEVTQTPSHQVTQMGQEVILRCVPISNHLYFYWYRQILGQKVEFLVSFYNNEISEKSEIFDDQFSVERPDGSNFTLKIRSTKLEDSAMYFCASSEVDRTEAFFGQGTRLTVV.

This clone was seen only once. One end of the junction fails to match germline, which may point to a read error. The chain employs TRBV7-7 and TRBJ2-5; 7 bases fit TRBD1. The germline V gene encodes CDR1 SSHAT and CDR2 FNYEAQ (reference sequence). CDR3 length equals 14 residues. The CDR3, as DNA: TGTGCTAGCAGCCCAACAGGGGTCCAAGAGACCCAGTACTTC. It is translated as CASSPTGVQETQYF.

V usage is TRBV12-2 and J usage is TRBJ2-5; the DNA was not used to check the table's D call, TRBD2. TRBV12-2 is annotated as a pseudogene. CDR3 size: 18 residues. Written as DNA, the CDR3 is TGTGCAAGTCGCTCACCTAGGACTAGCGGGAGCTGGAGAGAGACCCAGTACTTC. It translates to CASRSPRTSGSWRETQYF.

CDR3 sequence (DNA): TGCGCCAGCAGTGACCACTACGAGCAGTACTTC. Protein: CASSDHYEQYF. This chain joins TRBV10-1 and TRBJ2-7, with D unclear. The CDR3 has 11 residues. CDR1 and CDR2 (germline): WNHNN, SYGVQD (reference sequence). V was pared by 3 bases and J by 3 bases, with 3 bases between.

This chain uses TRBV7-8 with TRBJ2-5, with a tentative D call TRBD1 (5 bases). Germline V gives CDR1 SGHVS, CDR2 FQNEAQ. The CDR3 spans 13 residues. The V end lost 5 bases, the J end lost 1 base, and 8 bases lay between the germline ends. The CDR3 loop is CASSVTVQETQYF. In DNA form, the CDR3 reads TGTGCCAGCAGCGTGACAGTCCAAGAGACCCAGTACTTC.

The chain recombines TRBV11-3 with TRBJ2-5; no clear D. V was trimmed by 1 base and J by 4 bases, leaving 10 bases between them. The germline gives CDR1 SGHNT, CDR2 YENEEA. The CDR3 covers 14 residues. This CDR3 reads CASSLGGYGETQYF. Here the CDR3 DNA reads TGTGCCAGCAGCTTAGGAGGATACGGAGAGACCCAGTACTTC.

This chain links TRBV30 with TRBJ1-1; no definite D call. The CDR3 loop spans 11 amino acids. Germline assignment: CDR1 GTSNPN and CDR2 SVGIG (reference sequence). Trimming pared 4 bases from V and 11 bases from J, leaving 14 bases between. CDR3 region: CAWTPPKEAFF. The CDR3 coding sequence is TGTGCCTGGACACCCCCCAAAGAGGCTTTCTTT.

This clone is a singleton in its sample. This chain joins TRBV13 and TRBJ1-2; no clear D gene. The germline V gene encodes CDR1 PRHDT and CDR2 FYEKMQ (reference sequence). V was trimmed by 5 bases and J by 7 bases, leaving 17 bases between them. CDR3 length equals 14 residues. In DNA form, the CDR3 reads TGTGCCAGCAGCCACACATCAGGTTCCTCTGGCTACACCTTC. Protein product: CASSHTSGSSGYTF. Complete variable domain (other parts from reference TRBV13 and TRBJ1-2): AAGVIQSPRHLIKEKRETATLKCYPIPRHDTVYWYQQGPGQDPQFLISFYEKMQSDKGSIPDRFSAQQFSDYHSELNMSSLELGDSALYFCASSHTSGSSGYTFGSGTRLTVV.

The CDR3 region is CASSDRLAGVEQFF. CDR3 DNA sequence: TGTGCCAGCAGTGACCGACTAGCGGGAGTCGAGCAGTTCTTC. V and J are TRBV25-1 and TRBJ2-1; 12 bases line up with TRBD2. Per germline, CDR1 MGHDK and CDR2 SYGVNS. CDR3 length: 14 amino acids. Germline trimming cut 3 bases from V and 10 bases from J; bases unmatched to any gene: 4.

The V gene is TRBV5-1, the J gene TRBJ2-5; TRBD1 agrees at 9 bases. Germline loops: CDR1 SGHRS, CDR2 YFSETQ. With 4 bases clipped from V and 2 bases from J, the junction kept 9 bases outside the gene matches. This CDR3 comprises 16 residues. The CDR3 DNA is TGCGCCAGCAGCCTGTATGGACAGGGGCTACAAGAGACCCAGTACTTC. This gives the protein CASSLYGQGLQETQYF.

This chain joins TRBV5-6 and TRBJ1-2, with D possibly TRBD1 on 5 matching bases. Trimming left V 4 bases short and J 8 bases short, with 18 bases between. The CDR3 length is 14 residues. Germline V CDR1 and CDR2: SGHDT, YYEEEE. As DNA, the CDR3 is TGTGCCAGCAGCCCGGGATGGGGGAGAGACGGCTACACCTTC. It encodes CASSPGWGRDGYTF.